These T cell receptor beta chains were read from a single sample in a study of blood T cell repertoires in COVID-19. Assay used: immunoSEQ multiplex PCR; TCRdb lists only in-frame clones, some missing. The sample lists under 300,000 clones, 89% occurring once. Source material: peripheral blood. Source of these receptors: a woman between 40 and 50 years old who had recovered from COVID-19. Both conserved end residues are part of each CDR3. Rows give clone size only sometimes, using once, few, many, or a class for an expanded clone.

CDR3aa	j_gene	abundance	v_gene
CASSLEGGGTGELFF	TRBJ2-2	-	TRBV19
CASSQDVYYGYTF	TRBJ1-2	-	TRBV4-1
CASSQDSREGRVYGYTF	TRBJ1-2	-	TRBV4-1
CASSQDLPSGRALYNEQFF	TRBJ2-1	-	TRBV4-2
CASSRTGATGELFF	TRBJ2-2	-	TRBV19
CSALRGDEQYF	TRBJ2-7	-	TRBV20-1
CASSYTSRNEQFF	TRBJ2-1	-	TRBV27
CASSSLTSGSLYTGELFF	TRBJ2-2	-	TRBV5-6
CASSPTGEVGELFF	TRBJ2-2	-	TRBV7-6
CASSLVGPDTEAFF	TRBJ1-1	-	TRBV5-1
CASRPDRNTEAFF	TRBJ1-1	-	TRBV19
CASKGDTVYTEAFF	TRBJ1-1	-	TRBV11-2
CATSDGGMETQYF	TRBJ2-5	-	TRBV24-1
CASTLGRGLANEQFF	TRBJ2-1	-	TRBV3-1/TRBV3-2
CASRLDPGQPSKAFF	TRBJ1-1	-	TRBV6-5
CASSPRLARSSYNEQFF	TRBJ2-1	-	TRBV7-9
CASSPLAGVRTEAFF	TRBJ1-1	-	TRBV28
CASSARQDRPYEQYF	TRBJ2-7	once	TRBV11-3
CASSGTVNQPQHF	TRBJ1-5	-	TRBV19
CASSLGAPGYTGELFF	TRBJ2-2	-	TRBV11-2
CASSYEGGYNSPLHF	TRBJ1-6	once	TRBV6-6
CASSSTSGRAPYNEQFF	TRBJ2-1	-	TRBV5-6
CSATGSMTEAFF	TRBJ1-1	-	TRBV29-1
CASSLGLAGGGGDEQYF	TRBJ2-7	-	TRBV5-8
CASSRNRGANEKLFF	TRBJ1-4	-	TRBV11-1
CASSSQGWGQPQHF	TRBJ1-5	-	TRBV5-6
CAWRFYFLVIRTGRPGELFF	TRBJ2-2	-	TRBV30
CASSPLATSSDTQYF	TRBJ2-3	-	TRBV5-1
CASSLGGESGSFTDTQYF	TRBJ2-3	-	TRBV11-2
CASRGQGWYEQYF	TRBJ2-7	-	TRBV28
CASSTQYSSYNEQFF	TRBJ2-1	-	TRBV27
CAAFSSGRQGTDTQYF	TRBJ2-3	once	TRBV10-3
CSVLKLAGISYEQYF	TRBJ2-7	-	TRBV29-1
CASSFDRGGNTIYF	TRBJ1-3	few	TRBV9
CASSLERTSYEQYF	TRBJ2-7	-	TRBV7-2
CAISELREISDTQYF	TRBJ2-3	-	TRBV10-3
CATSVGGGTAGETQYF	TRBJ2-5	once	TRBV24-1
CASSQDQGAHNEQFF	TRBJ2-1	-	TRBV3-1/TRBV3-2
CASSLNSGGNTIYF	TRBJ1-3	-	TRBV7-6
CASSLQGATNEKLFF	TRBJ1-4	-	TRBV18
CASSNRGQDNSPLHF	TRBJ1-6	-	TRBV6-5
CASSLGTGGLYGYTF	TRBJ1-2	-	TRBV5-6
CASSATSGGGTDTQYF	TRBJ2-3	few	TRBV5-1
CASLPLTGNEQFF	TRBJ2-1	-	TRBV11-2
CATSPLAGPTNEQFF	TRBJ2-1	once	TRBV15
CASSLVSQGNEQFF	TRBJ2-1	-	TRBV7-8
CASSAPSLAGGGGTGELFF	TRBJ2-2	-	TRBV9
CASSPHQGSSYNEQFF	TRBJ2-1	-	TRBV7-3
CAWSLRGGEKLFF	TRBJ1-4	-	TRBV30
CASSYSEGLQETQYF	TRBJ2-5	-	TRBV6-2/TRBV6-3
CASSQDLGQGDYEQYF	TRBJ2-7	-	TRBV4-1
CASSGTSGGFFGDTQYF	TRBJ2-3	-	TRBV28
CASSKVRGEVFF	TRBJ2-1	-	TRBV21-1